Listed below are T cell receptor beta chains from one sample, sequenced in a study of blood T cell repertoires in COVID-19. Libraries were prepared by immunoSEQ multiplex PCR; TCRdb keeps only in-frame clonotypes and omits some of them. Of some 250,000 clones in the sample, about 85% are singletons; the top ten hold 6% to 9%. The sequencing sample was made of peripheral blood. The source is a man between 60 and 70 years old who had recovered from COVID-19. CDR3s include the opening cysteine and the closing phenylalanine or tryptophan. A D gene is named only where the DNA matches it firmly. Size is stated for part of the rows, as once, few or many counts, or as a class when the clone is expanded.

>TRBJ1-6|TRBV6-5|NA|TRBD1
TGTGCCAGCAGCCCCTGGGACAGGGAAAGTTCACCCCTCCACTTT
CASSPWDRESSPLHF
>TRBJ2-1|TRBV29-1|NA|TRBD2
TGCAGCGTTGAGCGGCTAGCGGGGAGGTATGAGCAGTTCTTC
CSVERLAGRYEQFF
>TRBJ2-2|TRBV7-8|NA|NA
TGTGCCAGCAGCCGCTTAGGGGGGACAGCGAACACCGGGGAGCTGTTTTTT
CASSRLGGTANTGELFF
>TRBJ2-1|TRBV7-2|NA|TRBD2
TGTGCCAGCAGCCTTAGCGGGGGGGCCTCTGTCCTCAATGAGCAGTTCTTC
CASSLSGGASVLNEQFF
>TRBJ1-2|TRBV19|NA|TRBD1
TGTGCCAGTACCACACCGGGACAGGGCCATGGCTACACCTTC
CASTTPGQGHGYTF
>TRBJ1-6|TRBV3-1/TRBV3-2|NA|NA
TGTGCCAGCAGCCCCCGGCCCGGAGGGTATAATTCACCCCTCCACTTT
CASSPRPGGYNSPLHF
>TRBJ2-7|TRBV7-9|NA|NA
TGTGCCAGCAGCCGCCCGGACAAACCCTACGAGCAGTACTTC
CASSRPDKPYEQYF
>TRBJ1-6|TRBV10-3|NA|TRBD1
TGTGCCATCAGAGAACCGGGACAGGGTGATTCACCCCTCCACTTT
CAIREPGQGDSPLHF
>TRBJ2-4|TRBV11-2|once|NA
TGTGCCAGCAGCCGCGGGACGGCCCTAGCCAAAAACATTCAGTACTTC
CASSRGTALAKNIQYF
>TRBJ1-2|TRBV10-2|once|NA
TGCGCCAGCACCGAAGCAACGGGAGCTAACTATGGCTACACCTTC
CASTEATGANYGYTF
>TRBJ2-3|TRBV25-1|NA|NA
TGTGCCAGCAGTGACCCGACAGCTAGCACAGATACGCAGTATTTT
CASSDPTASTDTQYF
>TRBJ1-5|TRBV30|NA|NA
TGTGCCTGGAGTCTCCAGTCAGGGTTCTATCAGCCCCAGCATTTT
CAWSLQSGFYQPQHF
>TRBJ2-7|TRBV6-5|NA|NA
TGTGCCAGCAGTTACGAGCGGGCAGGGAAGCAGTACTTC
CASSYERAGKQYF
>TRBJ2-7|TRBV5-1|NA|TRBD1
TGCGCCAGCAGCTTGAGGGGGCAGGGGGAGCAGTACTTC
CASSLRGQGEQYF
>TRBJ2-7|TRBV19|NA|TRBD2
TGTGCCAGTAGTATTAGCGGGTCCACCTACGAGCAGTACTTC
CASSISGSTYEQYF
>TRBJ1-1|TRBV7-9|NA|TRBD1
TGTGCCAGCAGCTCCCCTCAGGGCAGGGGGCGCGTCGGAGCTTTCTTT
CASSSPQGRGRVGAFF
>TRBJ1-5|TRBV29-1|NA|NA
TGCAGCGTCGGACACAATCAGCCCCAGCATTTT
CSVGHNQPQHF
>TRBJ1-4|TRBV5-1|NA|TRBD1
TGCGCCAGCAGCTTGGACAGGGGGCGGGACGAAAAACTGTTTTTT
CASSLDRGRDEKLFF
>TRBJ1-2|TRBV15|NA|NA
TGTGCCACCAGCAGAGATGTCCAGGCGCTAGGCTACACCTTC
CATSRDVQALGYTF
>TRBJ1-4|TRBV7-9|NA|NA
TGTGCCAGCAGCTTCGGCGACGGAGGTTCAAAACTGTTTTTT
CASSFGDGGSKLFF
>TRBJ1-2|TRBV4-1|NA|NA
TGCGCCAGCAGCCAAGGATGGTCAGGGGATGAGGGCTACACCTTC
CASSQGWSGDEGYTF
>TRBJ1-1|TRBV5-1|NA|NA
TGCGCCAGCAGCTTGTATTACAGGAACACTGAAGCTTTCTTT
CASSLYYRNTEAFF
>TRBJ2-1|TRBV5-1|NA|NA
TGCGCCAGCAGCGGGGGCCCCGGGGGGTCCTACAATGAGCAGTTCTTC
CASSGGPGGSYNEQFF
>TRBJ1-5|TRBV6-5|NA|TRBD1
TGTGCCAGCAGCCCCGACAGGGGCCGCAATCAGCCCCAGCATTTT
CASSPDRGRNQPQHF
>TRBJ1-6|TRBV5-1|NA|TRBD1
TGCGCCAGCAGTCTACAGGGGGCGTCTAGTAATTCACCCCTCCACTTT
CASSLQGASSNSPLHF
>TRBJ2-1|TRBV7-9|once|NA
TGTGCCAGCAACTGGAGATCCTACAATGAGCAGTTCTTC
CASNWRSYNEQFF